Sequencing of this TCR beta chain was carried out in a study of PD-1 blockade in classical Hodgkin lymphoma (dated by TCRdb to 2019 to 2021). With respect to the entire study: Nivolumab dosing was 3 mg/kg intravenously every 2 weeks, continuing until either disease progression or unacceptable toxicity. To define a peripheral blood immune signature of response to PD-1 blockade in classical Hodgkin lymphoma, the study combined TCR beta sequencing with CyTOF. Here is what the overall study found, with its caveats: Baseline TCR diversity was reported to be lower in newly diagnosed patients than in healthy donors, and even lower in relapsed/refractory patients. Baseline diversity similar to that of newly diagnosed patients was observed in trial patients achieving complete response, whereas significantly lower diversity was observed in partial responders and progressors. CD4+ but not CD8+ TCR diversity rose significantly by C4D1 (p=0.0027 vs p=0.16), most apparent in complete responders (p=0.02). The study was restricted to a single clinical trial cohort, and the causes of repertoire differences, possibly disease activity or prior therapy, were left undefined. Lower diversity was seen in patients whose nivolumab began less than 1 year after ASCT, and these patients were left out of later analyses so that immune reconstitution would not confound the results.

Notes on this clone: The antigen this receptor binds is unknown. Base-call qualities are not available, and no considerably larger clone is one nucleotide away.

This specimen's time point label, per the study, means: cycle 2 day 1 (C2D1) of nivolumab. All trial patients had relapsed after autologous stem cell transplantation, with cohorts A, B and C differing in prior brentuximab vedotin exposure. The trial cohort included around 56 patients with relapsed/refractory classical Hodgkin lymphoma, and each patient had a best overall response of complete response, partial response or progressive disease. In the multi-cohort phase II CheckMate 205 trial, trial patients received single-agent nivolumab. An independent review committee assessed best overall response by applying the 2007 International Working Group response criteria. Trial PBMCs were collected immediately before nivolumab initiation (C1D1) and during therapy at cycle 2 day 1 and cycle 4 day 1. Peripheral blood was collected in 8 mL Vacutainer Cell Preparation Tubes, from which PBMCs were isolated by centrifugation and then cryopreserved.

The CDR3 has 12 amino acids, counting the end cysteine and phenylalanine. Solely the CDR3 DNA is kept, with 36 bases framed from the first base. The germline V gene sets CDR1 to SGHRS and CDR2 to YFSETQ. V is trimmed back by 7 bases and J by 2 bases, and the junction contains 1 base that no gene match accounts for. The Qiagen DNeasy kit was used to extract genomic DNA from unsorted PBMCs and from the negatively selected CD4+ and CD8+ fractions. Using primers that anneal to V and J segments, immunoSEQ multiplex PCR amplified the TCR beta CDR3 regions. A synthetic immune receptor repertoire was used to minimize amplification bias, and any residual bias was removed computationally once sequencing was done. As for the original processing: Repertoire diversity was quantified as the Shannon entropy index using custom Python scripts. Unsorted, CD4+ and CD8+ repertoires were examined separately, except in combined analyses, for which CD4+ and CD8+ sequences were merged in silico. A clone counted as expanded when the clone's frequency after treatment rose at least 2-fold relative to C1D1, and clones undetected at baseline were given a pseudocount of 0.5. Clones with 0 or 1 copy at C1D1 were defined as singleton clones, while clones with 2 or more copies were defined as non-singleton clones. Clones expanded in unsorted samples were assigned a CD4+, CD8+ or unknown annotation through matching of protein sequences in sorted samples from the same patient. Diversity changes from C1D1 to C4D1 were tested in paired samples using Wilcoxon tests. TCRdb mirrors the immuneACCESS table, restricted to in-frame sequences. Some clones are absent from its copies; in checked studies, under half trace to an unresolved V gene, and the reason for the others is unknown. From that table come the V and J calls and clone size; the DNA was used to work out D and trimming. The sample table contains approximately 90,000 clones; only one count was recorded for around 90% of them. About 2.6% of the sample comes from the top ten.

Specimen: peripheral blood mononuclear cells (PBMCs), collected before the second cycle of nivolumab. The rearranged chain carries TRBV5-1 and TRBJ2-3; 7 central bases correspond to TRBD2. The receptor was isolated from a human donor with classical Hodgkin lymphoma. The CDR3 amino acid sequence is: CASGTITDTQYF. The nucleotides read TGCGCCAGCGGGACTATCACAGATACGCAGTATTTT.